The 11 T cell receptor beta chains below were found in one sample sequenced in a study of beta chain features in type 1 diabetes. Isolated RNA was reverse transcribed in full, so expressed TCRB transcripts were sequenced. Repertoires were generated with immunoSEQ multiplex PCR, while TCRdb's copy carries only in-frame clones and drops some. This sample has fewer than 400,000 clones, with approximately 9.7% found just once. Antigen specificity for these receptors is unknown. Study-wide findings and caveats: Among patients with Type 1 diabetes, TCRB CDR3s were moderately but significantly shorter in every one of the four CD4+ subsets.

Specimen: central memory CD4+ T cells from blood. These receptors originate from a man in his thirties or forties with type 1 diabetes.

This chain links TRBV28 with TRBJ2-7; 7 nucleotides line up with TRBD1. The germline gives CDR1 MDHEN, CDR2 SYDVKM. V gave up 6 bases and J gave up 6 bases; unmatched junction bases: 8. The CDR3 covers 13 residues. In DNA, the CDR3 is TGTGCCAGCAGAGAGGGGGCGAAGGTCGAGCAGTACTTC. Translation gives CASREGAKVEQYF.

The chain carries TRBV6-4 and TRBJ1-5, with no clear D. Trimming pared 6 bases from V and 0 bases from J, leaving 24 bases between. The CDR3 runs 19 residues. The germline V gene has CDR1 MRHNA and CDR2 SNTAGT. The CDR3 bases are TGTGCCAGCAGCCGGGAGGGTCCACCCCCGCAATATAGCAATCAGCCCCAGCATTTT. Amino acid sequence: CASSREGPPPQYSNQPQHF.

The gene calls are TRBV7-2 and TRBJ2-1, with TRBD1 matching over 8 bases. From germline, CDR1 is SGHTA and CDR2 FQGNSA. The CDR3 runs 16 residues. V trimming: 5 bases; J trimming: 0 bases; junction bases outside the gene matches: 6. In nucleotides, the CDR3 is TGTGCCAGCAGCACCAGAGGACAGGGCTCCTACAATGAGCAGTTCTTC. This codes for CASSTRGQGSYNEQFF.

This clone was counted many times. The chain combines TRBV9 with TRBJ2-3, with 10 bases identical to TRBD1. CDR1 SGDLS and CDR2 YYNGEE come from the germline V gene. J was trimmed by 5 bases and V by 2 bases; bases with no gene match: 8. CDR3 size: 16 residues. CDR3 bases: TGTGCCAGCAGCGTCTACGGGACAGGGGTTATAGATACGCAGTATTTT. This codes for CASSVYGTGVIDTQYF.

This clone was detected only a few times. V usage is TRBV7-2 and J usage is TRBJ1-4; 7 bases match TRBD1. The V and J ends lost 7 bases and 4 bases, in that order; junction bases with no gene match: 6. The CDR3 consists of 14 residues. In germline, CDR1 is SGHTA, CDR2 FQGNSA. The CDR3: CASKVTGHNEKLFF. DNA for the CDR3: TGTGCCAGCAAGGTGACAGGGCATAATGAAAAACTGTTTTTT. Variable domain in full (rest from reference TRBV7-2 and TRBJ1-4): GAGVSQSPSNKVTEKGKDVELRCDPISGHTALYWYRQSLGQGLEFLIYFQGNSAPDKSGLPSDRFSAERTGGSVSTLTIQRTQQEDSAVYLCASKVTGHNEKLFFGSGTQLSVL.

This clone came up a few times. The chain joins TRBV28 to TRBJ2-3; D is perhaps TRBD1 or TRBD2 (5 bases each). Germline loops: CDR1 MDHEN, CDR2 SYDVKM. This CDR3 has 13 residues. V lost 9 bases and J 0 bases, leaving 10 bases between the germline ends. The CDR3 DNA sequence: TGTGCCAGTCTCCGGGACAGCACAGATACGCAGTATTTT. It is translated as CASLRDSTDTQYF.

The chain combines TRBV21-1 with TRBJ2-5; the table calls TRBD1, which could not be checked here. TRBV21-1 is a documented pseudogene. The CDR3 spans 13 residues. The CDR3 spells CARAQGFQETQYF. CDR3 in DNA: TGTGCCAGGGCCCAGGGGTTCCAAGAGACCCAGTACTTC.

This chain uses TRBV6-5 with TRBJ2-2; 7 nucleotides align to TRBD2. CDR3 size: 14 residues. Germline CDR1 and CDR2: MNHEY and SVGAGI. The V gene end was trimmed by 7 bases and the J gene end by 3 bases; junction bases not matched to a gene: 5. CDR3 nucleotide sequence: TGTGCCAGCAAACGCGGGGGTTACACCGGGGAGCTGTTTTTT. Translated: CASKRGGYTGELFF.

The sample holds many counts of this clone. The genes are TRBV10-3 and TRBJ1-6; maybe TRBD1 (5 bases). V was clipped by 6 bases and J by 7 bases, with 13 bases between them. CDR1 and CDR2 from the germline V gene are ENHRY and SYGVKD. CDR3 length equals 14 residues. As DNA, the CDR3 is TGTGCCATCAGGGCCGGGACGGGAAATTCACCCCTCCACTTT. Translation: CAIRAGTGNSPLHF.

The rearrangement uses TRBV6-6 and TRBJ1-6; D uncertain. CDR1 and CDR2 (germline): MNHNY, SVGAGI (reference sequence). V dropped 7 bases and J dropped 7 bases, with 17 bases sitting between them. The CDR3 loop spans 15 amino acids. CDR3 DNA sequence: TGTGCCAGCACTCGGGCGGTTGGAGGAAATTCACCCCTCCACTTT. Protein: CASTRAVGGNSPLHF.

In DNA, the CDR3 is TGTGCCAGCAGCTTAGAAATAAGCCAGGGCGGTAAACCCCTCCACTTT. It codes for CASSLEISQGGKPLHF. The V and J genes are TRBV7-8 and TRBJ1-6; TRBD1 is a possible D gene (5 bases). The V gene lost 1 base and the J gene lost 12 bases, with 19 bases spanning the gap. The CDR3 length is 16 residues. From germline, CDR1 is SGHVS and CDR2 FQNEAQ.